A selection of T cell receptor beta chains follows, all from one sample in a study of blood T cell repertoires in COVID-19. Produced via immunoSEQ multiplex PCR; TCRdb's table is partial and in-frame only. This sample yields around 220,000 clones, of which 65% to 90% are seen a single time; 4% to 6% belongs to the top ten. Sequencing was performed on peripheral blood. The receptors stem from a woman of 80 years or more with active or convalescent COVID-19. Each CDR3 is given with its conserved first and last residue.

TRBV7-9 CASSHLAANTEAFF
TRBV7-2 CASSLQGSYGYTF
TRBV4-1 CASSQDLFGRGDNEQFF
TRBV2 CASSVQGSGTEAFF
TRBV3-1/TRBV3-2 CASSQDFGGGYTF
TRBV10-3 CAIRAEVNEKLFF
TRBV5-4 CASSRSVTGGTDTQYF
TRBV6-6 CASSRGQGDSYTF
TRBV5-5 CASSVTEYSNQPQHF
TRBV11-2 CASSLETGRDGYTF
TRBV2 CASSEEVGQPKSEAFF
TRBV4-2 CASSQDRNGGTEAFF
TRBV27 CASSLGSSNTIYF
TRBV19 CATTNIRGPSDTGELFF
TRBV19 CASSKQGELSQPQHF
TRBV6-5 CASTRHGSEQYF
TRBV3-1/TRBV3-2 CASSPGDYSGVYGYTF
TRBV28 CASSLIGQGDEKLFF
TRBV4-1 CASSRDITGIPSGNTIYF
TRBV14 CASSQSRGTEAFF
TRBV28 CASSSGLAGAGETQYF
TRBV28 CASSWGNTLGAFF
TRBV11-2 CASSLGRTGVYEQYF
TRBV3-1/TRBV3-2 CASSPGAGGIGEAFF
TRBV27 CASSLRQGYQPQHF
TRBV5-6 CASSSRFLGGNQPQHF
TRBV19 CASQSTLNTEAFF
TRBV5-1 CASSLGASGTDTQYF
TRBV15 CATSRGQGWEKLFF
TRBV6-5 CASRQTGWDGYTF
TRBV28 CASSLRGELPGNTIYF
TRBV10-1 CASRGGLATDTQYF
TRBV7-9 CASSLGQLYGYTF
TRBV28 CASSHTPFGQGTYTEAFF
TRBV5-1 CASSPSTSGYEQYF
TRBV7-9 CASSLQGANYEQYF
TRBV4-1 CASSQIPQRGGGTGELFF